This TCR beta chain was sequenced for a study of blood T cell repertoires in COVID-19. Sequencing was performed with immunoSEQ multiplex PCR; in TCRdb, only in-frame clones are kept and a portion is missing. The repertoire holds over 40,000 clones, about 90% seen once, with 6.4% in the top ten. The CDR3 sequence is 11 residues long. Germline V lookup: CDR1 SNHLY, CDR2 FYNNEI. The receptor was derived from a man aged 65-85 years with active COVID-19. The sequencing sample was made of peripheral blood. The chain combines TRBV2 with TRBJ2-7, with 10 bases that match TRBD2. The CDR3 spells CGTSGSYEQYF. The CDR3 region has the DNA TGTGGGACTAGCGGATCCTACGAGCAGTACTTC.